Listed below are T cell receptor beta chains from one sample, sequenced in a study of T cells after yellow fever vaccination. Each CDR3 protein gets one entry after TCRdb re-called the 5' RACE reads with MiXCR. The sample consists of about 350,000 distinct CDR3 sequences, 11% of them appearing once. Sequenced material: PBMCs, taken on the day of the first yellow fever vaccination. All receptors derive from a man aged 18 to 30 who received the YFV17D yellow fever vaccine. Both conserved end residues are part of each CDR3. Each record gives: CDR3 DNA, CDR3 protein, D gene, clone size, J gene, V gene, CDR3 length. A D gene is named only where the DNA matches it firmly. Size tells how often a clone was seen (once, few, many) or the class of an expanded clone, and some rows leave it out.

CDR3nt: TGTGCCAGCAGCCCGGACAGGGGAAATGAAGCTTTCTTT
CDR3aa: CASSPDRGNEAFF
d_gene: TRBD1
abundance: many
j_gene: TRBJ1-1
v_gene: TRBV9
len: 13

CDR3nt: TGCGCCAGCAGCCAAGATGCCCAAAGGGCCAATGAGCAGTTCTTC
CDR3aa: CASSQDAQRANEQFF
d_gene: -
abundance: -
j_gene: TRBJ2-1
v_gene: TRBV4-3
len: 15

CDR3nt: TGTGCCAGCACACAAGGGCTCACCCAAAGTCAGCCCCAGCATTTT
CDR3aa: CASTQGLTQSQPQHF
d_gene: -
abundance: -
j_gene: TRBJ1-5
v_gene: TRBV6-2/TRBV6-3
len: 15

CDR3nt: TGCGCCAGCGCGTGGACAGACTCGCAGGCGAACACCGGGGAGCTGTTTTTT
CDR3aa: CASAWTDSQANTGELFF
d_gene: -
abundance: many
j_gene: TRBJ2-2
v_gene: TRBV4-3
len: 17

CDR3nt: TGTGCCAGCAGTTTAGTTGACAGCTCGTATGGCTACACCTTC
CDR3aa: CASSLVDSSYGYTF
d_gene: -
abundance: few
j_gene: TRBJ1-2
v_gene: TRBV12-3/TRBV12-4
len: 14

CDR3nt: TGTGCCACCAGCAGAGATCAGGTCGGGGAGCTGTTTTTT
CDR3aa: CATSRDQVGELFF
d_gene: -
abundance: few
j_gene: TRBJ2-2
v_gene: TRBV15
len: 13

CDR3nt: TGTGCCAGCAGTTTATCGGGGGGGAGGAATGGCTACACCTTC
CDR3aa: CASSLSGGRNGYTF
d_gene: -
abundance: -
j_gene: TRBJ1-2
v_gene: TRBV27
len: 14

CDR3nt: TGTGCCAGCAGTTTAAGGGGGGATGAGCAGTTCTTC
CDR3aa: CASSLRGDEQFF
d_gene: -
abundance: many
j_gene: TRBJ2-1
v_gene: TRBV12-3/TRBV12-4
len: 12

CDR3nt: TGTGCCAGCAGAAACCTCCGGGACAGCTCCTACAATGAGCAGTTCTTC
CDR3aa: CASRNLRDSSYNEQFF
d_gene: TRBD1
abundance: few
j_gene: TRBJ2-1
v_gene: TRBV12-3/TRBV12-4
len: 16

CDR3nt: TGTGCCAGCAGTTACTCCACAGGGTCGGAGCAGTACTTC
CDR3aa: CASSYSTGSEQYF
d_gene: -
abundance: few
j_gene: TRBJ2-7
v_gene: TRBV6-5
len: 13

CDR3nt: TGTGCCAGCAGCCGCTTCGATCAAGACTATGGCTACACCTTC
CDR3aa: CASSRFDQDYGYTF
d_gene: -
abundance: -
j_gene: TRBJ1-2
v_gene: TRBV6-1
len: 14

CDR3nt: TGTGCCAGCAGCTTGGGGGCGATTGGGGGCCGGGGTGAGCAGTTCTTC
CDR3aa: CASSLGAIGGRGEQFF
d_gene: -
abundance: few
j_gene: TRBJ2-1
v_gene: TRBV5-4
len: 16

CDR3nt: TGTGCCACCGAGGGGGATTCCGGGGAGCTGTTTTTT
CDR3aa: CATEGDSGELFF
d_gene: -
abundance: few
j_gene: TRBJ2-2
v_gene: TRBV24-1
len: 12

CDR3nt: TGCGCCAGCAGCCGGGGAGGCGGGGATGAAAAACTGTTTTTT
CDR3aa: CASSRGGGDEKLFF
d_gene: -
abundance: few
j_gene: TRBJ1-4
v_gene: TRBV4-1
len: 14

CDR3nt: TGTGCCAGCAGTTCACTAGTCCGCACAGATACGCAGTATTTT
CDR3aa: CASSSLVRTDTQYF
d_gene: -
abundance: -
j_gene: TRBJ2-3
v_gene: TRBV28
len: 14

CDR3nt: TGTGCCAGCAGTGAAATTTCAGGACGGATCACAGATACGCAGTATTTT
CDR3aa: CASSEISGRITDTQYF
d_gene: -
abundance: once
j_gene: TRBJ2-3
v_gene: TRBV25-1
len: 16

CDR3nt: TGTGCCAGCAGTTACTCGCGGGCAGATGGCTACACCTTC
CDR3aa: CASSYSRADGYTF
d_gene: -
abundance: -
j_gene: TRBJ1-2
v_gene: TRBV6-5
len: 13

CDR3nt: TGTGCCAGCCCAATGTACGAGCAGTACTTC
CDR3aa: CASPMYEQYF
d_gene: -
abundance: -
j_gene: TRBJ2-7
v_gene: TRBV5-8
len: 10

CDR3nt: TGTGCCAGCAGCCTAGACGGAGGTGGCCAGACGAACACTGAAGCTTTCTTT
CDR3aa: CASSLDGGGQTNTEAFF
d_gene: -
abundance: few
j_gene: TRBJ1-1
v_gene: TRBV11-2
len: 17

CDR3nt: TGTGCCAGCAGCCGGGGTCATGGAAACACCATATATTTT
CDR3aa: CASSRGHGNTIYF
d_gene: -
abundance: once
j_gene: TRBJ1-3
v_gene: TRBV6-1
len: 13

CDR3nt: TGTGCCAGCAGCCCCGCAGTTTCATCATTATACACTGATGCTTTCTTT
CDR3aa: CASSPAVSSLYTDAFF
d_gene: -
abundance: -
j_gene: TRBJ1-1
v_gene: TRBV7-9
len: 16

CDR3nt: TGTGCCAGCAGAACATTAACAGCCTCGACTGGAAACACCATATATTTT
CDR3aa: CASRTLTASTGNTIYF
d_gene: -
abundance: -
j_gene: TRBJ1-3
v_gene: TRBV12-3/TRBV12-4
len: 16

CDR3nt: TGTGCCAGCAGTTTCGGGCCCGGACAGGGCCCTGGCTACACCTTC
CDR3aa: CASSFGPGQGPGYTF
d_gene: TRBD1
abundance: -
j_gene: TRBJ1-2
v_gene: TRBV12-3/TRBV12-4
len: 15

CDR3nt: TGCGCCAGCAGCCAATGGGGCCTGGGGACTGAAGCTTTCTTT
CDR3aa: CASSQWGLGTEAFF
d_gene: -
abundance: many
j_gene: TRBJ1-1
v_gene: TRBV4-3
len: 14

CDR3nt: TGCAGTGCTCGACAGGGCCAGGGAGCTTTCTTT
CDR3aa: CSARQGQGAFF
d_gene: TRBD1
abundance: few
j_gene: TRBJ1-1
v_gene: TRBV20-1
len: 11

CDR3nt: TGTGCCAGCAGCTTGGGACAGGGGTCGATTCAGCCCCAGCATTTT
CDR3aa: CASSLGQGSIQPQHF
d_gene: TRBD1
abundance: -
j_gene: TRBJ1-5
v_gene: TRBV7-2
len: 15

CDR3nt: TGTGCCAGCAGCTCTAGAGACCTTAGCAATCAGCCCCAGCATTTT
CDR3aa: CASSSRDLSNQPQHF
d_gene: -
abundance: -
j_gene: TRBJ1-5
v_gene: TRBV7-8
len: 15

CDR3nt: TGCGCCAGCAGCTGGGGACTGATCCAAGAGACCCAGTACTTC
CDR3aa: CASSWGLIQETQYF
d_gene: -
abundance: few
j_gene: TRBJ2-5
v_gene: TRBV5-1
len: 14